The source of this T cell receptor (beta chain) is a study of blood T cell repertoires in COVID-19. Profiled with immunoSEQ multiplex PCR; TCRdb holds only in-frame clones, not every one. The table shows 350,000 to 450,000 clones, with over 75% occurring only once. The study assigned cohorts using participant-reported clinical history. It was within 2 weeks before study entry that exposed participants met a COVID-19 case. Germline CDR1 is SGHTS and CDR2 is YDEGEE. The V end was cut by 4 bases, the J end by 0 bases, with 11 bases between. This CDR3 is 15 amino acids long. The sequenced sample was PBMCs or T cells enriched from blood (not recorded which). The sequence derives from a woman between 18 and 29 years old who had been exposed to COVID-19. The V call is TRBV5-8, the J call TRBJ1-3; possible D gene TRBD1, 6 bases. The CDR3 DNA sequence: TGTGCCAGCAGCGTGGACAGCAACTCTGGAAACACCATATATTTT. Encoded protein: CASSVDSNSGNTIYF.